This T cell receptor (beta chain) emerged from a study of vaccination and CD4 T cells after COVID-19. Across the whole study: Collection of post-vaccine samples followed dose two by a median about 72 days, spanning a range of 14 to 241. The authors gave control cultures a CEFX pool, an HIV-1 Nef pool, or no peptide.

Treatment indicated: approximately 11-day PBMC culture with coronavirus spike peptide pools or control peptides (ViraFEST assay). One should note that the unexposed donor's CD4+ T cells were collected before the COVID-19 pandemic (2011-2018). V was clipped by 2 bases and J by 0 bases, with 7 bases between them. Germline assignment: CDR1 LNHDA and CDR2 SQIVND (reference sequence). The CDR3 is 14 amino acids. This clonotype was counted between two and nine times. Its antigen is as yet unknown. The study sequenced cultured CD4+ T cell DNA using the Oncomine TCR Beta short-read assay. Genomic DNA from cultured CD4+ T cells was extracted. Using its own MiXCR run on the PCR reads, TCRdb lists one record per CDR3 protein. This table has over 9,500 distinct CDR3 sequences, less than 35% appearing once.

The sample taken for sequencing was CD4+ T cells from blood, cultured in vitro. The source is a human donor in good health. The rearrangement joins TRBV19 to TRBJ1-2; D call uncertain. In nucleotides, the CDR3 is TGTGCCAGTAGTATATCTACAGCTAACTATGGCTACACCTTC. Its protein is CASSISTANYGYTF.